The 30 T cell receptor beta chains given below trace back to one sample, sequenced in a study of OX40 agonist ivuxolimab in advanced cancers. Clones were sequenced by immunoSEQ multiplex PCR, and TCRdb holds only the in-frame ones, with some missing. The sample contains tens of thousands of clones, about 94% of which appear only once. Sequencing was performed on CD4+ or CD8+ T cells sorted from blood, taken in a trial of the OX40 agonist ivuxolimab. The receptors stem from an adult with an advanced solid tumor such as melanoma, head and neck, liver or kidney cancer.

The chain carries TRBV11-1 and TRBJ2-7; D remains ambiguous. The V end lost 2 bases, the J end lost 2 bases, and 10 bases lay between the germline ends. CDR3 size: 14 residues. CDR1 and CDR2 (germline): SGHAT, FQDESV (reference sequence). The CDR3 nucleotides are TGTGCCAGCAGCTTACGGATAGGCCCCTACGAGCAGTACTTC. Residues: CASSLRIGPYEQYF.

CDR3 in DNA: TGTGCCAGCAGCGTAGGACAGGGGGACACTGAAGCTTTCTTT. Its protein product is CASSVGQGDTEAFF. The chain is built from TRBV9 and TRBJ1-1, with 9 nucleotides matching TRBD1. V lost 0 bases, J lost 3 bases, and 0 bases stayed unmatched. Germline assignment: CDR1 SGDLS and CDR2 YYNGEE. The length of the CDR3 is 14 residues. Based on the CDR3 plus reference TRBV9 and TRBJ1-1, the full variable domain is DSGVTQTPKHLITATGQRVTLRCSPRSGDLSVYWYQQSLDQGLQFLIQYYNGEERAKGNILERFSAQQFPDLHSELNLSSLELGDSALYFCASSVGQGDTEAFFGQGTRLTVV.

The rearrangement joins TRBV7-3 to TRBJ2-3, with 9 bases identical to TRBD2. Germline-derived CDR1 and CDR2 are SGHTA and FQGTGA. The ends lost 5 bases at V and 2 bases at J; junction bases unmatched: 5. CDR3 length equals 15 residues. CDR3 in amino acids: CASSDGLAPTDTQYF. The CDR3 region has the DNA TGTGCCAGCAGCGATGGACTAGCGCCCACAGATACGCAGTATTTT.

This chain uses TRBV5-1 with TRBJ2-1; 11 bases agree with TRBD2. V lost 7 bases and J lost 4; bases outside the gene matches: 7. Germline-derived CDR1 and CDR2 are SGHRS and YFSETQ. CDR3 length: 15 residues. The CDR3 region is CASGYSGGEYNEQFF. DNA for the CDR3: TGCGCCAGCGGTTATAGCGGGGGGGAATACAATGAGCAGTTCTTC. Full variable domain (rest looked up from reference TRBV5-1 and TRBJ2-1): KAGVTQTPRYLIKTRGQQVTLSCSPISGHRSVSWYQQTPGQGLQFLFEYFSETQRNKGNFPGRFSGRQFSNSRSEMNVSTLELGDSALYLCASGYSGGEYNEQFFGPGTRLTVL.

CDR3 sequence reads: CASSDRGHEQFF. CDR3 nucleotide sequence: TGTGCCAGCAGTGACAGGGGTCATGAGCAGTTCTTC. The chain carries TRBV2 and TRBJ2-1; perhaps TRBD1 as D (6 bases). Looked up from germline, CDR1 is SNHLY and CDR2 is FYNNEI. The CDR3 is 12 residues long. Trimming stripped 3 bases from V and 8 bases from J, with 8 bases between.

The chain combines TRBV4-1 with TRBJ2-7; 8 nucleotides align to TRBD2. The V segment lost 4 bases and the J segment 5 bases; nucleotides outside the gene matches: 10. This CDR3 has 15 amino acids. Germline CDR1 reads MGHRA; CDR2 reads YSYEKL. DNA of the CDR3: TGCGCCAGCAGCCCACGGGACCCCGGGGGGGACGAGCAGTACTTC. It codes for CASSPRDPGGDEQYF.

The chain employs TRBV27 and TRBJ1-5; TRBD1 aligns across 7 bases. After removal of 5 bases from V and 1 base from J, the junction contained 5 bases not matched to a gene. The CDR3 length is 15 residues. Germline V gene lookup returns CDR1 MNHEY and CDR2 SMNVEV (reference sequence). CDR3 sequence reads: CASSQGGMSNQPQHF. The CDR3 DNA is TGTGCCAGCAGTCAGGGGGGAATGAGCAATCAGCCCCAGCATTTT.

The V call is TRBV15, the J call TRBJ1-6, with a tentative D call TRBD1 (5 bases). With 7 bases removed from V and 3 bases from J, the gap between germline ends came to 13 bases. CDR1 is LNHNV, CDR2 YYDKDF, per germline (reference sequence). The CDR3 is 15 amino acids. CDR3 coding DNA: TGTGCCACCACCGATCGGGGCCTCTATAATTCACCCCTCCACTTT. Translating it yields CATTDRGLYNSPLHF.

The chain recombines TRBV5-6 with TRBJ2-7; TRBD1 is a possible D gene (5 bases). The germline V gene encodes CDR1 SGHDT and CDR2 YYEEEE. V dropped 4 bases and J dropped 1 base, with 12 bases sitting between them. The CDR3 has 14 amino acids. The CDR3 bases are TGTGCCAGCAGCCCTGCCTCAGGGTCCTACGAGCAGTACTTC. This gives the protein CASSPASGSYEQYF.

This sequence joins TRBV5-4 and TRBJ2-3; D is unresolved. The ends were cut back, 3 bases at V and 5 bases at J, with 4 bases in the middle. Germline V lookup: CDR1 SGHNT, CDR2 YYREEE (reference sequence). This CDR3 spans 11 amino acids. The CDR3, as DNA: TGTGCCAGCAGCTCAATAGATACGCAGTATTTT. This encodes CASSSIDTQYF.

The CDR3 sequence is CASSESGRALEQYF. The CDR3 bases are TGTGCCAGCAGCGAGAGCGGGAGGGCCCTCGAGCAGTACTTC. J is TRBJ2-7 and V is TRBV5-4; 10 bases are a match to TRBD2. V trimming: 4 bases; J trimming: 6 bases; junction bases outside the gene matches: 7. This CDR3 is 14 amino acids long. CDR1 is SGHNT, CDR2 YYREEE, per germline (reference sequence). Based on the CDR3 plus reference TRBV5-4 and TRBJ2-7, the full variable domain is ETGVTQSPTHLIKTRGQQVTLRCSSQSGHNTVSWYQQALGQGPQFIFQYYREEENGRGNFPPRFSGLQFPNYSSELNVNALELDDSALYLCASSESGRALEQYFGPGTRLTVT.

The rearrangement uses TRBV4-2 and TRBJ1-2; TRBD1 aligns across 7 bases. V was pared by 4 bases and J by 4 bases, with 12 bases of the junction left unmatched. The CDR3 covers 16 residues. The germline gives CDR1 LGHNA, CDR2 YNFKEQ. CDR3 protein: CASSPHLSQGGYGYTF. CDR3 sequence (DNA): TGTGCCAGCAGCCCCCATCTTTCTCAGGGGGGCTATGGCTACACCTTC.

The count of this clone is one. V usage is TRBV2 and J usage is TRBJ1-2, with D possibly being TRBD1 (5 bases). This CDR3 contains 16 residues. The V end lost 0 bases, the J end lost 4 bases, and 15 bases lay between the germline ends. Looked up from germline, CDR1 is SNHLY and CDR2 is FYNNEI. Here the CDR3 DNA reads TGTGCCAGCAGTGAAGCCGGGGGGGAGGGCGTCTATGGCTACACCTTC. It translates to CASSEAGGEGVYGYTF.

The rearrangement uses TRBV19 and TRBJ2-2; TRBD2 aligns across 9 bases. CDR1 LNHDA and CDR2 SQIVND come from the germline V gene (reference sequence). The CDR3 has 14 residues. The J segment lost 4 bases and the V segment lost 6 bases, leaving 3 bases of the junction unmatched. CDR3 in amino acids: CASSLAGLTGELFF. DNA for the CDR3: TGTGCCAGTAGCCTAGCGGGACTCACCGGGGAGCTGTTTTTT.

The chain employs TRBV11-1 and TRBJ2-2, with D unresolved. Looked up from germline, CDR1 is SGHAT and CDR2 is FQDESV (reference sequence). V was trimmed by 2 bases and J by 5 bases, leaving 3 bases between them. The CDR3 spans 12 residues. DNA for the CDR3: TGTGCCAGCAGCTTATCGACCGGGGAGCTGTTTTTT. It codes for CASSLSTGELFF.

V gene TRBV19 combines with J gene TRBJ1-5; 7 bases match TRBD1. This CDR3 is 15 amino acids long. V shed 5 bases and J 3 bases; nucleotides not matched to a gene: 7. Germline V gene lookup returns CDR1 LNHDA and CDR2 SQIVND (reference sequence). The CDR3 here is CASSLGGHHNQPQHF. The CDR3 DNA is TGTGCCAGTAGTCTAGGGGGCCATCACAATCAGCCCCAGCATTTT.

CDR3 coding DNA: TGTGCCAGCAGCGTAAACTGTGAGCAGTACTTC. Protein: CASSVNCEQYF. The chain links TRBV9 to TRBJ2-7; D call uncertain. V was clipped by 1 base and J by 7 bases, with 6 bases between them. CDR1 is SGDLS, CDR2 YYNGEE, per germline. The CDR3 spans 11 residues.

This clone was detected a few times. The chain uses TRBV9 and TRBJ2-7; TRBD2 aligns across 9 bases. CDR1 is SGDLS and CDR2 is YYNGEE in the germline V gene. J was trimmed by 7 bases and V by 3 bases; bases with no gene match: 11. The CDR3 spans 15 residues. The CDR3 nucleotides read TGTGCCAGCAGCGCTGGGGGGCGGGAGGGGTCGGAGCAGTACTTC. Its protein is CASSAGGREGSEQYF.

The CDR3 bases are TGTGCCAGCAGCGCTGACGTCTACGAGCAGTACTTC. This translates into CASSADVYEQYF. J is TRBJ2-7 and V is TRBV7-9; D uncertain. CDR1 SEHNR and CDR2 FQNEAQ come from the germline V gene (reference sequence). CDR3 length equals 12 residues. The V gene lost 5 bases and the J gene lost 3 bases, with 8 bases spanning the gap.

This clone has only one observation. The rearrangement joins TRBV27 to TRBJ2-5; the match to TRBD1 covers 7 bases. The J call may be incorrect, as the DNA end agrees better with TRBJ2-7. Germline V gene lookup returns CDR1 MNHEY and CDR2 SMNVEV (reference sequence). This CDR3 comprises 13 residues. The CDR3 loop is CASGEQGSYEQYF. Written as DNA, the CDR3 is TGTGCCAGCGGTGAACAGGGGTCCTACGAGCAGTACTTC.

V is TRBV6-1 and J is TRBJ2-2; D is unclear. The CDR3 length is 14 residues. CDR1 is MNHNS, CDR2 SASEGT, per germline. V was clipped by 8 bases and J by 0 bases, with 10 bases between them. The CDR3 sequence: CASGPYTNTGELFF. CDR3 sequence (DNA): TGTGCCAGCGGGCCCTATACGAACACCGGGGAGCTGTTTTTT.

The chain uses TRBV5-6 and TRBJ2-1, with D perhaps matching TRBD1 or TRBD2 (6 bases each). Germline V CDR1 and CDR2: SGHDT, YYEEEE. The CDR3 is made up of 16 amino acids. V was clipped by 7 bases and J by 6 bases, with 23 bases between them. The CDR3 sequence: CASYPSPGGFGNEQFF. CDR3 DNA sequence: TGTGCCAGCTACCCCTCTCCCGGGGGCTTCGGCAATGAGCAGTTCTTC.

The chain recombines TRBV6-1 with TRBJ2-7; possible D gene TRBD2, 5 bases. Germline CDR1 and CDR2: MNHNS and SASEGT. This CDR3 region has 14 residues. Deletions cut 1 base from V and 6 bases from J, with 13 bases between. CDR3 nucleotides: TGTGCCAGCAGTGAAGGGACTGGACTCGCCGAGCAGTACTTC. This gives the protein CASSEGTGLAEQYF.

J is TRBJ2-3 and V is TRBV14; 8 bases match TRBD2. The CDR3 sequence is 15 residues long. Trimming cost V 4 bases and J 3 bases; bases outside gene matches: 6. Germline values: CDR1 SGHDN, CDR2 FVKESK. In nucleotides, the CDR3 is TGTGCCAGCAGCCCATTCGGGGGGGAAACAGATACGCAGTATTTT. Protein: CASSPFGGETDTQYF.

With regard to this clone: This specimen includes other DNA sequences encoding the same CDR3. The V gene is TRBV27, the J gene TRBJ2-7; D possibly corresponds to TRBD2 (6 bases). Germline CDR1 MNHEY, CDR2 SMNVEV (reference sequence). The CDR3 is made up of 13 amino acids. The ends were cut back, 3 bases at V and 1 base at J, with 7 bases in the middle. CDR3 DNA sequence: TGTGCCAGCAGTTTGCGGGGATCCTACGAGCAGTACTTC. It translates to CASSLRGSYEQYF.

J is TRBJ2-7 and V is TRBV28, with TRBD2 identical over 8 bases. Germline V lookup: CDR1 MDHEN, CDR2 SYDVKM. Losses at the gene ends were 8 bases for V and 4 bases for J; bases not matched to a gene: 7. The CDR3 sequence is 13 residues long. CDR3 nucleotide sequence: TGTGCCAGCTGTGCGGGGGGCGGGTACGAGCAGTACTTC. Translation gives CASCAGGGYEQYF.

This rearrangement joins TRBV4-2 to TRBJ2-7, with 11 bases fitting TRBD1. This CDR3 spans 16 amino acids. J lost 3 bases, V lost 0 bases, and 4 bases had no gene match. From germline, CDR1 is LGHNA and CDR2 YNFKEQ. The chain's CDR3 is CASSQESGTGGYEQYF. The CDR3 DNA follows: TGTGCCAGCAGCCAAGAATCCGGGACAGGGGGCTACGAGCAGTACTTC.

The CDR3 spells CASSDGDRGEYEQYF. DNA of the CDR3: TGTGCCAGCAGTGATGGGGACAGGGGCGAATACGAGCAGTACTTC. The chain carries TRBV2 and TRBJ2-7, with 10 nucleotides matching TRBD1. Per the germline V gene, CDR1 is SNHLY and CDR2 is FYNNEI. The V and J ends lost 3 bases and 4 bases, in that order; junction bases with no gene match: 6. The CDR3 is 15 residues long.

J is TRBJ1-6 and V is TRBV6-1; D possibly corresponds to TRBD1 (5 bases). Germline V gene data show CDR1 as MNHNS and CDR2 as SASEGT. V lost 8 bases to trimming and J lost 5 bases, with 13 bases between them. The CDR3 sequence is 14 residues long. The CDR3 is CASGLTDDNSPLHF. The CDR3, as DNA: TGTGCCAGCGGGTTGACAGACGATAATTCACCCCTCCACTTT.

This clone appeared a single time. The V and J genes are TRBV19 and TRBJ2-3, with D uncertain. Trimming shortened V by 3 bases and J by 4 bases, and 8 bases separated the two germline ends. CDR3 size: 13 residues. The germline CDR1 and CDR2 sequences are LNHDA and SQIVND (reference sequence). The CDR3 DNA sequence: TGTGCCAGTAGTATGGCCGGGCCAGATACGCAGTATTTT. Translated, it gives CASSMAGPDTQYF.